One and the same sample provided the 25 T cell receptor beta chains below, sequenced in a study of cytomegalovirus exposure and HLA in healthy donors. Both 60 Vbeta primers and 13 Jbeta primers went into the PCR. Measured with immunoSEQ multiplex PCR; TCRdb has only the in-frame clones, and not every one. In the table there are fewer than 95,000 clones, 75% to 85% of which are singletons. The sample comprised PBMCs. Receptors originate from a man aged 18 to 30 in good health and CMV-seronegative.

A word on this clone: Its ends do not fully match the called genes, so a read error is possible. This chain uses TRBV7-9 with TRBJ1-5; D is undetermined. This CDR3 spans 12 amino acids. The germline gives CDR1 SEHNR, CDR2 FQNEAQ (reference sequence). The CDR3 nucleotides are TGTTCCAGCAGCTTTGGACTACAGCCCCAGCATTTT. This sequence encodes CSSSFGLQPQHF.

The chain carries TRBV4-2 and TRBJ1-2; a possible D gene is TRBD1 (6 bases). CDR1 is LGHNA and CDR2 is YNFKEQ in the germline V gene. With 3 bases removed from V and 5 bases from J, the gap between germline ends came to 22 bases. This CDR3 comprises 17 residues. The CDR3 loop reads CASSHRGSHDRNYGYTF. The CDR3 DNA reads TGTGCCAGCAGCCACAGGGGATCGCACGACCGTAATTATGGCTACACCTTC.

V usage is TRBV7-9 and J usage is TRBJ1-5; 8 nucleotides line up with TRBD1. V gave up 5 bases and J gave up 3 bases; unmatched junction bases: 3. Germline V gives CDR1 SEHNR, CDR2 FQNEAQ (reference sequence). This CDR3 has 14 residues. This chain's CDR3 is CASSPTGDNQPQHF. The CDR3 DNA follows: TGTGCCAGCAGCCCGACAGGGGACAATCAGCCCCAGCATTTT.

In its sample, this clone was seen a few times. V usage is TRBV25-1 and J usage is TRBJ1-6; the match to TRBD1 covers 7 bases. Unmatched junction bases numbered 0, after V lost 6 bases and J lost 4 bases. CDR1 is MGHDK, CDR2 SYGVNS, per germline. CDR3 size: 13 residues. For the CDR3, the DNA is TGTGCCAGCAGGACAGGGTATAATTCACCCCTCCACTTT. This gives the protein CASRTGYNSPLHF.

The V and J genes are TRBV11-3 and TRBJ2-1; tentatively, D is TRBD2 (6 bases). Trimming took off 5 bases at V and 8 bases at J, with 10 bases between the two ends. The germline V gene has CDR1 SGHNT and CDR2 YENEEA. This CDR3 has 12 amino acids. The CDR3 reads CASSTGLHEQFF. The CDR3 DNA sequence: TGTGCCAGCAGCACGGGACTGCATGAGCAGTTCTTC.

The chain combines TRBV5-6 with TRBJ2-3; perhaps TRBD2 as D (7 bases). The ends were cut back, 0 bases at V and 0 bases at J, with 11 bases in the middle. Germline V lookup: CDR1 SGHDT, CDR2 YYEEEE. This CDR3 comprises 16 residues. The CDR3 coding sequence is TGTGCCAGCAGCTTGGGGGGGGGCCCTAGCACAGATACGCAGTATTTT. Protein: CASSLGGGPSTDTQYF. Full variable domain (missing parts from reference TRBV5-6 and TRBJ2-3): DAGVTQSPTHLIKTRGQQVTLRCSPKSGHDTVSWYQQALGQGPQFIFQYYEEEERQRGNFPDRFSGHQFPNYSSELNVNALLLGDSALYLCASSLGGGPSTDTQYFGPGTRLTVL.

The gene calls are TRBV29-1 and TRBJ2-1; a possible D gene is TRBD2 (6 bases). Trimming stripped 7 bases from V and 7 bases from J, with 8 bases between. This CDR3 comprises 10 residues. Looked up from germline, CDR1 is SQVTM and CDR2 is ANQGSEA. The CDR3 reads CSGRENEQFF. The CDR3 DNA reads TGCAGCGGGAGGGAAAATGAGCAGTTCTTC.

The gene calls are TRBV11-2 and TRBJ1-2, with 8 bases identical to TRBD1. J was trimmed by 5 bases and V by 6 bases; bases with no gene match: 11. The CDR3 contains 15 residues. The germline CDR1 and CDR2 sequences are SGHAT and FQNNGV. The CDR3 sequence is CASRLTGGGFYGYTF. CDR3 DNA: TGTGCCAGCAGGTTAACAGGGGGAGGATTTTATGGCTACACCTTC.

The J gene is TRBJ2-1, the V gene TRBV6-1; 10 bases are a match to TRBD2. Trimming removed 1 base from V and 4 bases from J; junction bases left unmatched: 13. Germline V gene lookup returns CDR1 MNHNS and CDR2 SASEGT. The CDR3 consists of 19 residues. The CDR3 here is CASSEVLAGATWGYNEQFF. In DNA form, the CDR3 reads TGTGCCAGCAGTGAAGTCCTAGCGGGGGCCACTTGGGGTTACAATGAGCAGTTCTTC.

The CDR3 region is CASSLYRGLAKNIQYF. CDR3 DNA: TGTGCCAGCAGCCTATACAGAGGACTAGCCAAAAACATTCAGTACTTC. The chain employs TRBV7-9 and TRBJ2-4, with TRBD2 as a possible D gene (5 bases). The CDR3 has 16 amino acids. V was cut by 5 bases and J by 0 bases, with 14 bases left in between. The V gene's germline CDR1 is SEHNR and CDR2 FQNEAQ (reference sequence).

CDR3 in DNA: TGTGCCAGCTCACCTCGACAGGGTGAGGGCTACACCTTC. It yields the protein CASSPRQGEGYTF. The chain carries TRBV18 and TRBJ1-2, with 7 nucleotides matching TRBD1. J lost 8 bases, V lost 3 bases, and 6 bases had no gene match. CDR1 KGHSH and CDR2 LQKENI come from the germline V gene. This CDR3 contains 13 residues.

The chain uses TRBV6-1 and TRBJ2-7, with 8 bases lining up with TRBD2. CDR1 is MNHNS and CDR2 is SASEGT in the germline V gene. V was clipped by 4 bases and J by 0 bases; unmatched bases: 8. The CDR3 extends over 16 amino acids. CDR3 in amino acids: CASSAQRGTRSYEQYF. The CDR3 bases are TGTGCCAGCAGTGCCCAGCGGGGGACTCGCTCCTACGAGCAGTACTTC.

The chain is built from TRBV7-8 and TRBJ2-1, with a weak D call TRBD1 (6 bases). The CDR3 totals 16 residues. Trimming pared 1 base from V and 8 bases from J, leaving 18 bases between. Per germline, CDR1 SGHVS and CDR2 FQNEAQ. CDR3 DNA: TGTGCCAGCAGCTTAGTGGACAGAGGATCGATCTATGAGCAGTTCTTC. Its protein product is CASSLVDRGSIYEQFF.

The chain recombines TRBV6-5 with TRBJ2-4; D remains ambiguous. Germline CDR1 is MNHEY and CDR2 is SVGAGI. This CDR3 region has 16 residues. V lost 4 bases and J lost 0, with 13 bases in between. The chain's CDR3 is CASSSPNRLAKNIQYF. The CDR3, as DNA: TGTGCCAGCAGTTCCCCAAATCGACTAGCCAAAAACATTCAGTACTTC.

This rearrangement joins TRBV14 to TRBJ2-7, with 7 bases lining up with TRBD1. Germline CDR1 is SGHDN and CDR2 is FVKESK. With V trimmed by 4 bases and J by 8 bases, 14 bases remained unmatched. CDR3 length: 15 residues. The CDR3 nucleotides are TGTGCCAGCAGCCTTGACAGGGTGTCGCCTTTGAAGCAGTACTTC. It yields the protein CASSLDRVSPLKQYF.

The chain joins TRBV4-1 to TRBJ1-4; D possibly corresponds to TRBD1 (6 bases). The germline V and J ends were trimmed by 6 bases and 0 bases, with 11 bases remaining between them. The CDR3 totals 15 residues. CDR1 and CDR2 from the germline V gene are MGHRA and YSYEKL. CDR3 in amino acids: CASSRQAPTNEKLFF. Here the CDR3 DNA reads TGCGCCAGCAGTCGACAGGCCCCAACTAATGAAAAACTGTTTTTT.

This chain uses TRBV7-9 with TRBJ2-7; D gene ambiguous. In germline, CDR1 is SEHNR, CDR2 FQNEAQ (reference sequence). The CDR3 is 13 residues long. V lost 4 bases to trimming and J lost 0 bases, with 7 bases between them. CDR3 nucleotides: TGTGCCAGCAGCTCCCGCAGCTCCTACGAGCAGTACTTC. Protein sequence: CASSSRSSYEQYF.

This chain links TRBV15 with TRBJ1-2, with 7 positions matching TRBD1. The ends lost 1 base at V and 11 bases at J; junction bases unmatched: 13. There are 15 residues in the CDR3. The germline CDR1 and CDR2 sequences are LNHNV and YYDKDF (reference sequence). The chain's CDR3 is CATSRAEGALGGYTF. CDR3 DNA: TGTGCCACCAGCAGAGCTGAGGGGGCCTTAGGGGGGTACACCTTC.

The chain is built from TRBV21-1 and TRBJ2-6; the listed D gene, TRBD2, was not tested against the DNA. TRBV21-1 is marked as a pseudogene. The CDR3 runs 20 residues. Here the CDR3 DNA reads TGTGCCAGCAGCAAAGCCCGACTAGCGGGGCCCTCCGGGGGGGCCAACGTCCTGACTTTC. Residues: CASSKARLAGPSGGANVLTF.

The J gene is TRBJ1-4, the V gene TRBV19; maybe TRBD1 (5 bases). The CDR3 has 18 amino acids. Germline V gene data show CDR1 as LNHDA and CDR2 as SQIVND (reference sequence). Trimming shortened V by 5 bases and J by 3 bases, and 22 bases separated the two germline ends. CDR3 sequence reads: CASSARLEKGPPNEKLFF. The CDR3 nucleotides read TGTGCCAGTAGTGCCCGGTTAGAGAAGGGGCCACCTAATGAAAAACTGTTTTTT.

CDR3 protein: CASSLGGRFSYEQYF. In DNA form, the CDR3 reads TGTGCCAGCAGCTTGGGGGGGCGGTTCTCCTACGAGCAGTACTTC. The chain carries TRBV5-6 and TRBJ2-7, with D tentatively TRBD1 (6 bases). The CDR3 covers 15 residues. Germline V gene lookup returns CDR1 SGHDT and CDR2 YYEEEE. V lost 0 bases and J lost 0, with 10 bases in between.

The J gene is TRBJ2-6, the V gene TRBV5-1; the match to TRBD1 covers 8 bases. With 5 bases clipped from V and 2 bases from J, the junction kept 15 bases outside the gene matches. CDR1 and CDR2 (germline): SGHRS, YFSETQ. The CDR3 is 19 residues long. CDR3 sequence: CASRFRPTGELTGANVLTF. In DNA, the CDR3 is TGCGCCAGCAGATTCCGCCCGACAGGGGAGCTAACTGGGGCCAACGTCCTGACTTTC.

The J gene is TRBJ2-7, the V gene TRBV7-6, with 9 bases lining up with TRBD2. The CDR3 is made up of 14 amino acids. Germline V gene data show CDR1 as SGHVS and CDR2 as FNYEAQ. The ends lost 5 bases at V and 2 bases at J; junction bases unmatched: 4. CDR3 sequence reads: CASSPSGGPYEQYF. The CDR3 coding sequence is TGTGCCAGCAGCCCGAGCGGGGGGCCCTACGAGCAGTACTTC.

The genes are TRBV12-5 and TRBJ1-6; TRBD1 agrees at 7 bases. V lost 8 bases, J lost 12 bases, and 7 bases stayed unmatched. This CDR3 has 12 amino acids. Germline V gene sequence: CDR1 LGHNT, CDR2 FRNRAP. Here the CDR3 DNA reads TGTGCTAGTTCGAAAGGGGACAGACCCCTCCACTTT. Translating gives CASSKGDRPLHF.

The chain is built from TRBV9 and TRBJ2-5, with TRBD2 identical over 8 bases. Germline V lookup: CDR1 SGDLS, CDR2 YYNGEE. Germline trimming cut 4 bases from V and 4 bases from J; bases unmatched to any gene: 12. The CDR3 spans 16 residues. The CDR3 region has the DNA TGTGCCAGCAGCCATATAGCGGGGCCGGCGGGAGAGACCCAGTACTTC. Translating it yields CASSHIAGPAGETQYF.